What follows describes a single TCR beta chain. Per the study methods: Amplifying reference gene primers gave estimates of nucleated cell counts. Some clones are missing from TCRdb's copy, which holds only in-frame ones; the method was immunoSEQ multiplex PCR. For V, J and clone size, that table is used; D and trimming come from the DNA. The table shows 250,000 to 300,000 clones, with 80% to 90% occurring only once. The data were taken from a study of blood T cell repertoires in COVID-19. Study-level background: Donors in the United States, Italy and Spain gave samples during acute or convalescent COVID-19. PBMCs, B-cell-depleted T cells, or T cells provided the cDNA or gDNA that made up the material.

The CDR3 loop spans 15 amino acids. Germline V gene sequence: CDR1 LNHDA, CDR2 SQIVND (reference sequence). J gave up 6 bases and V 4 bases, and 9 bases lay outside the gene matches. V is TRBV19 and J is TRBJ2-1; the match to TRBD1 covers 7 bases. The sequenced sample consisted of peripheral blood. This receptor was identified in a man aged 40-49 years with acute or convalescent COVID-19. The CDR3 loop is CASSNPGTAINEQFF. CDR3 coding DNA: TGTGCCAGTAGTAATCCCGGGACAGCTATCAATGAGCAGTTCTTC.